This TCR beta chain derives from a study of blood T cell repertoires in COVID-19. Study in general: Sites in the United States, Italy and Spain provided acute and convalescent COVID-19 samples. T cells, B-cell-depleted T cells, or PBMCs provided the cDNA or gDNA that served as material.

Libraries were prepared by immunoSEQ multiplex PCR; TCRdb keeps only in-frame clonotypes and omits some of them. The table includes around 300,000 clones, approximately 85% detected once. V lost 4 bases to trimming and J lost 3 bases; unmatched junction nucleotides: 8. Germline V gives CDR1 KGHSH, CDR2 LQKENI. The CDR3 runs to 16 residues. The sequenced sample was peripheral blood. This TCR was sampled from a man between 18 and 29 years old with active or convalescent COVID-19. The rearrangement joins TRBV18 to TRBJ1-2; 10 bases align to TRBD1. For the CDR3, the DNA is TGTGCCAGCTCACTTACCCGGGACAGGGGTCACTATGGCTACACCTTC. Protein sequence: CASSLTRDRGHYGYTF.